This T cell receptor (beta chain) was recovered during a study of long-term antiretroviral therapy in people with HIV. Study in general: Specimens dating back about a decade before the 2015 immediate-ART recommendation are the oldest included.

Investigators performed immunoSEQ version v3.0 at survey level. Method: immunoSEQ multiplex PCR; TCRdb's copy keeps in-frame clones and lacks some. The table records under 25,000 clones, about 70% of them present only once. In the case of this clone: Its target is not known.

Study-level results: Dominant in the repertoire at all time points were clones expanded before ART.

This TCR was recovered from a man younger than 30 with HIV. The input for sequencing was unsorted PBMCs, taken 0.5 years before starting antiretroviral therapy.

CDR3 sequence: CASSVGPWGNTEAFF. The CDR3, as DNA: TGTGCCAGCAGCGTCGGCCCGTGGGGGAACACTGAAGCTTTCTTT. This chain links TRBV9 with TRBJ1-1; no definite D call. Trimming removed 2 bases at V and 1 base at J, with 12 bases between. The germline CDR1 and CDR2 sequences are SGDLS and YYNGEE. The CDR3 runs 15 residues. Complete variable domain (other parts from reference TRBV9 and TRBJ1-1): DSGVTQTPKHLITATGQRVTLRCSPRSGDLSVYWYQQSLDQGLQFLIQYYNGEERAKGNILERFSAQQFPDLHSELNLSSLELGDSALYFCASSVGPWGNTEAFFGQGTRLTVV.